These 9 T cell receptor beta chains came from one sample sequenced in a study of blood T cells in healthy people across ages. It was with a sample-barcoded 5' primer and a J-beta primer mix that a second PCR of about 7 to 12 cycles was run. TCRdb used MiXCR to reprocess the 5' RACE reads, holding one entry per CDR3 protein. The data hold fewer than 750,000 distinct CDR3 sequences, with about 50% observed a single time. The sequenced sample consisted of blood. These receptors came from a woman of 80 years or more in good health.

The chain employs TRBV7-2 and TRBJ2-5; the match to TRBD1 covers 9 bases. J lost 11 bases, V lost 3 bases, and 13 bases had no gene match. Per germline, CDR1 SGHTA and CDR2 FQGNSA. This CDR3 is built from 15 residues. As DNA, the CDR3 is TGTGCCAGCAGCTTGGGACAGGGAGGAATGAAAGAGCAGTACTTC. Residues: CASSLGQGGMKEQYF.

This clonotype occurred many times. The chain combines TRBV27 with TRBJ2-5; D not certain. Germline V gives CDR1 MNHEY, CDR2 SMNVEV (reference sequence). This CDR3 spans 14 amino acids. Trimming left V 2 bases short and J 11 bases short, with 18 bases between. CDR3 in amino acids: CASSLIGRTYDQYF. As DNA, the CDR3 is TGTGCCAGCAGTTTAATTGGTCGGACGTACGATCAGTACTTC.

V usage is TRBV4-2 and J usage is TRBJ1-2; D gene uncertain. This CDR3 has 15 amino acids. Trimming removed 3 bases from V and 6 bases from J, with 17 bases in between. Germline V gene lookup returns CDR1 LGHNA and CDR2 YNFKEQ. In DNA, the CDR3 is TGTGCCAGCAGCCAGTTGTTCTCCGCAGGAGATGGCTACACCTTC. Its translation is CASSQLFSAGDGYTF.

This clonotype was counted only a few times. The CDR3: CSARLPRTSQEQYF. The DNA for the CDR3 is TGCAGTGCTAGACTTCCCCGGACTAGTCAGGAGCAGTACTTC. The chain uses TRBV20-1 and TRBJ2-7; TRBD2 matches 7 bases. Trimming at V came to 2 bases and at J to 7 bases, leaving 11 bases not matched to a gene. This CDR3 contains 14 residues. Per germline, CDR1 DFQATT and CDR2 SNEGSKA (reference sequence).

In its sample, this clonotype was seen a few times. CDR3 in DNA: TGTGCCAGCAGTTCCACAGGTCTTGGCGCCAATCAGCCCCAGCATTTT. Translated, it gives CASSSTGLGANQPQHF. This chain uses TRBV12-3 or TRBV12-4 with TRBJ1-5; a possible D gene is TRBD1 (5 bases). V was clipped by 4 bases and J by 3 bases, with 16 bases between them. The length of the CDR3 is 16 residues.

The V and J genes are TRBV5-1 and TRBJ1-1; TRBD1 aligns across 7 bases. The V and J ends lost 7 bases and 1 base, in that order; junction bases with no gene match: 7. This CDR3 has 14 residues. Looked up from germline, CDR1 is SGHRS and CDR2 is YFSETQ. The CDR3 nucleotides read TGCGCCAGCGTGGAGGGGGCAGGGAACACTGAAGCTTTCTTT. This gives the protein CASVEGAGNTEAFF.

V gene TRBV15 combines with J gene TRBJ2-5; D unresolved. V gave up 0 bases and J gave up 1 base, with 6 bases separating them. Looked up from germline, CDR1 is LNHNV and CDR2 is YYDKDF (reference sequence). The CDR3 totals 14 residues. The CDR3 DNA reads TGTGCCACCAGCAGAGAAGGCAGCCAAGAGACCCAGTACTTC. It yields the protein CATSREGSQETQYF.

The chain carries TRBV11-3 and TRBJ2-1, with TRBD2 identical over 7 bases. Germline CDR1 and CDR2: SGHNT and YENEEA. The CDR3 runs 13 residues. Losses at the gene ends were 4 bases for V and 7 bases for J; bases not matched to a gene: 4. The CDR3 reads CASSSLGGNEQFF. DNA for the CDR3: TGTGCCAGCAGCTCTCTCGGGGGGAATGAGCAGTTCTTC.

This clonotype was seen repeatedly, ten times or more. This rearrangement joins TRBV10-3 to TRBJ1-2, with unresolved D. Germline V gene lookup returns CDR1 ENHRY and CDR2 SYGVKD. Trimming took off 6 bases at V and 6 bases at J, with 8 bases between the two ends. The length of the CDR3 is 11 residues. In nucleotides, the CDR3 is TGTGCCATCAGGGAATCCGATGGCTACACCTTC. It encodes CAIRESDGYTF.